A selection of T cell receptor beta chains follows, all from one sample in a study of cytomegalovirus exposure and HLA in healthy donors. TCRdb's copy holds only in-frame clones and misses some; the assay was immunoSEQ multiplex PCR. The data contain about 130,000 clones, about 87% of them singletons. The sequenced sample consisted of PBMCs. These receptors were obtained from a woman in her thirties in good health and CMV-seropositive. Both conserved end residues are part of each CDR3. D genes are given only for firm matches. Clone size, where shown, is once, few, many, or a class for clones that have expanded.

cdr3_aa: CASSSPRGRTIDNEQFF; cdr3_nt: TGCGCCAGCAGCTCACCCCGGGGACGGACTATTGACAATGAGCAGTTCTTC; v_call: TRBV5-1; cdr3_length: 17; j_call: TRBJ2-1; clone_size: .; d_call: .
cdr3_aa: CASNRGGTGAIEQYF; cdr3_nt: TGTGCCAGCAACAGGGGAGGGACAGGGGCAATCGAGCAGTACTTC; v_call: TRBV6-5; cdr3_length: 15; j_call: TRBJ2-7; clone_size: .; d_call: TRBD1
cdr3_aa: CATSRDQGLTYEQYF; cdr3_nt: TGTGCCACCAGCAGAGACCAGGGCCTGACCTACGAGCAGTACTTC; v_call: TRBV15; cdr3_length: 15; j_call: TRBJ2-7; clone_size: .; d_call: .
cdr3_aa: CASSYGLGGTDTQYF; cdr3_nt: TGTGCCAGCAGTTACGGGCTCGGGGGCACAGATACGCAGTATTTT; v_call: TRBV6-5; cdr3_length: 15; j_call: TRBJ2-3; clone_size: .; d_call: .
cdr3_aa: CASSPLGSEQYF; cdr3_nt: TGTGCCAGCTCACCCCTCGGGAGCGAGCAGTACTTC; v_call: TRBV18; cdr3_length: 12; j_call: TRBJ2-7; clone_size: .; d_call: .
cdr3_aa: CASSIAVQGSYEQYF; cdr3_nt: TGTGCCAGTAGTATAGCCGTACAGGGATCCTACGAGCAGTACTTC; v_call: TRBV19; cdr3_length: 15; j_call: TRBJ2-7; clone_size: .; d_call: .
cdr3_aa: CASSAQGEDGYTF; cdr3_nt: TGTGCCAGCAGTGCGCAGGGTGAAGATGGCTACACCTTC; v_call: TRBV2; cdr3_length: 13; j_call: TRBJ1-2; clone_size: .; d_call: .
cdr3_aa: CASSMGTSAYNEQFF; cdr3_nt: TGTGCCAGCAGCATGGGGACTAGCGCTTACAATGAGCAGTTCTTC; v_call: TRBV9; cdr3_length: 15; j_call: TRBJ2-1; clone_size: .; d_call: TRBD2
cdr3_aa: CASSEAEGYGYTF; cdr3_nt: TGTGCCAGCAGTGAGGCCGAGGGCTATGGCTACACCTTC; v_call: TRBV2; cdr3_length: 13; j_call: TRBJ1-2; clone_size: few; d_call: .
cdr3_aa: CASSLDVTSTGELFF; cdr3_nt: TGCGCCAGCAGCTTGGATGTAACGAGCACCGGGGAGCTGTTTTTT; v_call: TRBV5-1; cdr3_length: 15; j_call: TRBJ2-2; clone_size: once; d_call: .
cdr3_aa: CASSLDRVLDYGYTF; cdr3_nt: TGCGCCAGCAGCTTGGACAGGGTTCTTGACTATGGCTACACCTTC; v_call: TRBV5-1; cdr3_length: 15; j_call: TRBJ1-2; clone_size: once; d_call: .
cdr3_aa: CASSHGGDRGIHHEQYF; cdr3_nt: TGTGCCAGCAGCCATGGCGGCGATCGAGGGATCCACCACGAGCAGTACTTC; v_call: TRBV7-9; cdr3_length: 17; j_call: TRBJ2-7; clone_size: .; d_call: .
cdr3_aa: CASSWDSYEQYF; cdr3_nt: TGCGCCAGCAGCTGGGACAGCTACGAGCAGTACTTC; v_call: TRBV5-1; cdr3_length: 12; j_call: TRBJ2-7; clone_size: .; d_call: TRBD1
cdr3_aa: CASSPGPASGGAREQFF; cdr3_nt: TGTGCCAGCAGCCCCGGTCCCGCGAGCGGGGGGGCGCGTGAGCAGTTCTTC; v_call: TRBV2; cdr3_length: 17; j_call: TRBJ2-1; clone_size: .; d_call: TRBD2
cdr3_aa: CASSRRELDGELFF; cdr3_nt: TGTGCCAGCAGCCGGCGGGAGTTGGACGGGGAGCTGTTTTTT; v_call: TRBV7-3; cdr3_length: 14; j_call: TRBJ2-2; clone_size: .; d_call: TRBD2
cdr3_aa: CASSPLGRASNTEAFF; cdr3_nt: TGTGCCAGCAGTCCATTAGGGAGGGCCTCGAACACTGAAGCTTTCTTT; v_call: TRBV28; cdr3_length: 16; j_call: TRBJ1-1; clone_size: once; d_call: .
cdr3_aa: CASSRVITGSYEQYF; cdr3_nt: TGCGCCAGCAGCCGAGTAATTACAGGATCCTACGAGCAGTACTTC; v_call: TRBV10-2; cdr3_length: 15; j_call: TRBJ2-7; clone_size: .; d_call: .
cdr3_aa: CASGTDNEKLFF; cdr3_nt: TGTGCCAGCGGGACAGATAATGAAAAACTGTTTTTT; v_call: TRBV2; cdr3_length: 12; j_call: TRBJ1-4; clone_size: .; d_call: TRBD1
cdr3_aa: CASSPRRQETQYF; cdr3_nt: TGCGCCAGCAGCCCCAGGCGCCAAGAGACCCAGTACTTC; v_call: TRBV5-1; cdr3_length: 13; j_call: TRBJ2-5; clone_size: few; d_call: .
cdr3_aa: CASSQEGVAGYEQYF; cdr3_nt: TGCGCCAGCAGCCAAGAGGGGGTAGCGGGATACGAGCAGTACTTC; v_call: TRBV4-1; cdr3_length: 15; j_call: TRBJ2-7; clone_size: few; d_call: TRBD2
cdr3_aa: CASSSGTGSEAFF; cdr3_nt: TGCGCCAGCAGTTCCGGGACAGGGAGTGAAGCTTTCTTT; v_call: TRBV5-1; cdr3_length: 13; j_call: TRBJ1-1; clone_size: .; d_call: TRBD1
cdr3_aa: CASSEGDRGRIEAFF; cdr3_nt: TGCGCCAGCAGTGAAGGGGACAGGGGTAGGATTGAAGCTTTCTTT; v_call: TRBV10-2; cdr3_length: 15; j_call: TRBJ1-1; clone_size: .; d_call: TRBD1
cdr3_aa: CASRGTGKETQYF; cdr3_nt: TGTGCCAGCAGAGGGACAGGGAAAGAGACCCAGTACTTC; v_call: TRBV28; cdr3_length: 13; j_call: TRBJ2-5; clone_size: .; d_call: TRBD1
cdr3_aa: CATSLEKAGNTIYF; cdr3_nt: TGTGCCACCAGCCTAGAGAAAGCTGGAAACACCATATATTTT; v_call: TRBV15; cdr3_length: 14; j_call: TRBJ1-3; clone_size: .; d_call: .
cdr3_aa: CASSLVGGGSETQYF; cdr3_nt: TGTGCCAGCAGTTTGGTCGGCGGGGGCTCAGAGACCCAGTACTTC; v_call: TRBV27; cdr3_length: 15; j_call: TRBJ2-5; clone_size: .; d_call: .
cdr3_aa: CASSPSGRDTIYF; cdr3_nt: TGCGCCAGCAGCCCCTCGGGAAGGGACACCATATATTTT; v_call: TRBV5-1; cdr3_length: 13; j_call: TRBJ1-3; clone_size: .; d_call: .
cdr3_aa: CASRRERGAYTDTQYF; cdr3_nt: TGTGCCAGCAGACGTGAACGGGGGGCGTACACAGATACGCAGTATTTT; v_call: TRBV28; cdr3_length: 16; j_call: TRBJ2-3; clone_size: once; d_call: .
cdr3_aa: CASSGELAGLNGDTQYF; cdr3_nt: TGTGCCAGCAGTGGGGAACTAGCGGGACTAAACGGGGATACGCAGTATTTT; v_call: TRBV2; cdr3_length: 17; j_call: TRBJ2-3; clone_size: .; d_call: TRBD2
cdr3_aa: CASSYDRAGYGYTF; cdr3_nt: TGTGCCAGCAGTTACGACAGGGCGGGTTATGGCTACACCTTC; v_call: TRBV6-5; cdr3_length: 14; j_call: TRBJ1-2; clone_size: .; d_call: TRBD1
cdr3_aa: CATSTPTRGNTEAFF; cdr3_nt: TGTGCCACCAGCACCCCCACCCGAGGGAACACTGAAGCTTTCTTT; v_call: TRBV15; cdr3_length: 15; j_call: TRBJ1-1; clone_size: .; d_call: .
cdr3_aa: CASGSGTGWRHTEAFF; cdr3_nt: TGTGCTAGTGGATCCGGGACAGGGTGGCGGCACACTGAAGCTTTCTTT; v_call: TRBV12-5; cdr3_length: 16; j_call: TRBJ1-1; clone_size: .; d_call: TRBD1
cdr3_aa: CASSSSGDSGNTIYF; cdr3_nt: TGTGCCAGCAGTTCATCAGGGGACTCTGGAAACACCATATATTTT; v_call: TRBV27; cdr3_length: 15; j_call: TRBJ1-3; clone_size: .; d_call: .
cdr3_aa: CASSPQLQGNTGELFF; cdr3_nt: TGTGCCAGCTCACCACAACTTCAGGGAAACACCGGGGAGCTGTTTTTT; v_call: TRBV18; cdr3_length: 16; j_call: TRBJ2-2; clone_size: once; d_call: .
cdr3_aa: CASSSNSGAYNEQFF; cdr3_nt: TGTGCCAGCAGCTCCAACTCTGGGGCTTACAATGAGCAGTTCTTC; v_call: TRBV7-3; cdr3_length: 15; j_call: TRBJ2-1; clone_size: once; d_call: .
cdr3_aa: CASQPGQSGYTF; cdr3_nt: TGTGCCAGCCAACCGGGACAGAGCGGCTACACCTTC; v_call: TRBV2; cdr3_length: 12; j_call: TRBJ1-2; clone_size: .; d_call: TRBD1
cdr3_aa: CASSPMGLAGRAYEQYF; cdr3_nt: TGTGCCAGCTCACCAATGGGACTAGCGGGGCGGGCCTACGAGCAGTACTTC; v_call: TRBV18; cdr3_length: 17; j_call: TRBJ2-7; clone_size: .; d_call: TRBD2
cdr3_aa: CASSPGTGFSPEVQPQHF; cdr3_nt: TGTGCCAGCAGCCCCGGGACAGGGTTTTCCCCGGAGGTCCAGCCCCAGCATTTT; v_call: TRBV28; cdr3_length: 18; j_call: TRBJ1-5; clone_size: .; d_call: TRBD1
cdr3_aa: CASSLSLSGGATDTQYF; cdr3_nt: TGTGCCAGCAGCTTATCTCTTAGCGGGGGGGCAACAGATACGCAGTATTTT; v_call: TRBV7-2; cdr3_length: 17; j_call: TRBJ2-3; clone_size: medium-sized; d_call: TRBD2
cdr3_aa: CASRLDSDTEAFF; cdr3_nt: TGTGCCAGCAGGCTGGACTCAGACACTGAAGCTTTCTTT; v_call: TRBV2; cdr3_length: 13; j_call: TRBJ1-1; clone_size: .; d_call: .
cdr3_aa: CASSLAGTLNTEAFF; cdr3_nt: TGTGCCAGCAGCTTAGCTGGGACATTGAACACTGAAGCTTTCTTT; v_call: TRBV7-9; cdr3_length: 15; j_call: TRBJ1-1; clone_size: few; d_call: .
cdr3_aa: CATEETAERGPAKLFF; cdr3_nt: TGTGCCACCGAAGAAACAGCCGAAAGGGGCCCGGCAAAACTGTTTTTT; v_call: TRBV15; cdr3_length: 16; j_call: TRBJ1-4; clone_size: .; d_call: .
cdr3_aa: CASSLGLAGANEQFF; cdr3_nt: TGTGCCAGCTCACTGGGACTAGCAGGGGCCAATGAGCAGTTCTTC; v_call: TRBV18; cdr3_length: 15; j_call: TRBJ2-1; clone_size: .; d_call: TRBD2